This T cell receptor beta chain originates from a study of early T cells in non-severe SARS-CoV-2 infection (dated by TCRdb to the early 2020s). For the wider study: Bulk RNA from unsorted whole blood was used for TCR sequencing, so alpha and beta chains could not be paired.

For this clonotype: Its antigen target is currently unknown. Qualities for individual bases were not recorded, and no much larger clone is one base off.

The junction shows trimming of 1 base on V and 7 bases on J, plus 10 bases between the germline ends. The germline V gene (reference sequence) supplies CDR1 LGHDT and CDR2 YNNKEL. From cysteine to phenylalanine, the CDR3 is 13 amino acids long. The only DNA kept is the CDR3, 39 bases in frame from the first base. Set within a cohort of healthcare workers in London, UK, this nested case-control study involved weekly PCR testing of nasopharyngeal swabs along with blood sampling. Healthcare workers were recruited during the week of the UK lockdown, between 23 and 31 March 2020, and followed weekly for up to 16 weeks. The library came from 5' RACE. Instrument used: NextSeq 500. The TCR library protocol attached unique molecular identifiers to individual cDNA molecules to correct for sequencing error and PCR bias. Both TCR alpha and beta chains were sequenced, and tight co-correlation was observed between alpha and beta sequence abundances in each sample. On the study's bioinformatics: Decombinator V4 was used to annotate the V gene, J gene and CDR3 of the TCR sequences. Expanded TCRs were defined as changing significantly between any two time points under a Poisson model with p below 0.0001. TCR abundances were normalised to the total number of TCRs sequenced per sample and expressed as counts per million. MAIT TCRs were defined by TRAV1-2 paired with TRAJ12, TRAJ20 or TRAJ33, and iNKT TCRs by TRAV10 paired with TRAJ18. A search of VDJdb, accessed on 1 November 2021, was run for TCRs annotated to CMV, EBV and SARS-CoV-2, with TCRs annotated for multiple antigens excluded. In-frame beta chains were kept once TCRdb had trimmed the public reads at Q25 with fastp and called clones with MiXCR. A single entry per CDR3 protein holds the most common genes and DNA from its merged rows. These V and J calls are TCRdb output, not the study's own analysis. Recorded for this sample are about 60,000 distinct CDR3 sequences; around 12% of them occurred a single time. Around 4.6% of the sample rests with the top ten.

Paper-wide results and their limitations: VDJdb matching was skewed toward anti-spike CD8 responses and likely underestimated virus-specific expansions by missing private and CD4 specificities.

The source of this sequence is an adult who was a healthcare worker with PCR-confirmed SARS-CoV-2 infection or an uninfected control (not recorded which). This chain is built from TRBV3-1 and TRBJ1-1, with no D gene named confidently. The material sequenced was whole blood. CDR3 protein: CASSQVQSSEAFF. The bases read TGTGCCAGCAGCCAAGTACAGTCCAGTGAAGCTTTCTTT.